Below, 32 T cell receptor beta chains from the same sample are listed, as sequenced in a study of blood T cell repertoires in COVID-19. TCRdb's copy holds only in-frame clones and misses some; the assay was immunoSEQ multiplex PCR. The sample includes approximately 150,000 clones, roughly 84% of them seen just once. Sequencing used peripheral blood. These receptors were obtained from a man aged 30-40 years with COVID-19, enrolled during active disease.

J is TRBJ2-7 and V is TRBV4-2; 7 nucleotides agree with TRBD1. This CDR3 has 18 amino acids. V dropped 0 bases and J dropped 7; count of bases not matched to a gene: 18. Germline CDR1 LGHNA, CDR2 YNFKEQ. Written as DNA, the CDR3 is TGTGCCAGCAGCCAAGAAGCCCATTCGACAGGGCCGATGAGGGAGCAGTACTTC. It translates to CASSQEAHSTGPMREQYF.

V gene TRBV15 combines with J gene TRBJ1-4; no definite D call. CDR1 LNHNV and CDR2 YYDKDF come from the germline V gene (reference sequence). V gave up 3 bases and J gave up 5 bases, with 16 bases separating them. The CDR3 has 16 residues. The CDR3 loop is CATSRLQDSANEKLFF. CDR3 DNA: TGTGCCACCAGCAGGCTACAAGACTCAGCGAATGAAAAACTGTTTTTT. The whole variable domain, filled in from reference TRBV15 and TRBJ1-4, reads DAMVIQNPRYQVTQFGKPVTLSCSQTLNHNVMYWYQQKSSQAPKLLFHYYDKDFNNEADTPDNFQSRRPNTSFCFLDIRSPGLGDTAMYLCATSRLQDSANEKLFFGSGTQLSVL.

The chain recombines TRBV5-4 with TRBJ2-7, with D possibly TRBD1 on 6 matching bases. V dropped 2 bases and J dropped 0 bases, with 18 bases sitting between them. This CDR3 spans 17 amino acids. Looked up from germline, CDR1 is SGHNT and CDR2 is YYREEE (reference sequence). The CDR3 loop reads CASSFGHGGYNSYEQYF. The CDR3 DNA reads as TGTGCCAGCAGCTTTGGGCATGGGGGCTATAACTCCTACGAGCAGTACTTC.

The chain carries TRBV19 and TRBJ2-7; D gene uncertain. Deletions cut 1 base from V and 3 bases from J, with 10 bases between. Germline V gives CDR1 LNHDA, CDR2 SQIVND (reference sequence). CDR3 length equals 14 residues. CDR3 nucleotide sequence: TGTGCCAGTAGTATAGCAGGTACGGTCTACGAGCAGTACTTC. Its translation: CASSIAGTVYEQYF.

This sequence joins TRBV6-5 and TRBJ1-4; D is uncertain. The CDR3 consists of 15 residues. Deletions cut 0 bases from V and 5 bases from J, with 10 bases between. Germline-derived CDR1 and CDR2 are MNHEY and SVGAGI. CDR3 loop: CASSYSSRSNEKLFF. The CDR3 DNA sequence: TGTGCCAGCAGTTACTCATCCAGATCAAATGAAAAACTGTTTTTT.

The V call is TRBV14, the J call TRBJ2-3; no firm D call. Germline CDR1 and CDR2: SGHDN and FVKESK. The CDR3 contains 15 residues. V dropped 1 base and J dropped 2 bases, with 10 bases sitting between them. The CDR3 bases are TGTGCCAGCAGCCAAGTTACGGGTATCACAGATACGCAGTATTTT. This encodes CASSQVTGITDTQYF. Variable domain in full (rest from reference TRBV14 and TRBJ2-3): EAGVTQFPSHSVIEKGQTVTLRCDPISGHDNLYWYRRVMGKEIKFLLHFVKESKQDESGMPNNRFLAERTGGTYSTLKVQPAELEDSGVYFCASSQVTGITDTQYFGPGTRLTVL.

The V gene is TRBV4-2, the J gene TRBJ2-2; D may be TRBD1 (5 bases). V was trimmed by 2 bases and J by 1 base, leaving 11 bases between them. This CDR3 is built from 16 residues. Germline CDR1 LGHNA, CDR2 YNFKEQ. The CDR3 sequence: CASSQFSGMNTGELFF. Written as DNA, the CDR3 is TGTGCCAGCAGCCAATTTTCAGGGATGAACACCGGGGAGCTGTTTTTT.

The chain carries TRBV5-5 and TRBJ2-1; 11 positions match TRBD1. CDR3 length: 15 residues. CDR1 and CDR2 (germline): SGHKS, YYEKEE (reference sequence). With 4 bases clipped from V and 6 bases from J, the junction kept 6 bases outside the gene matches. The CDR3 loop reads CASSPGQGAGNEQFF. The CDR3 nucleotides are TGTGCCAGCAGCCCCGGACAGGGGGCAGGCAATGAGCAGTTCTTC.

The V and J genes are TRBV9 and TRBJ2-3; possibly TRBD1 for D (6 bases). The length of the CDR3 is 13 residues. The V end lost 5 bases, the J end lost 6 bases, and 13 bases lay between the germline ends. Germline-derived CDR1 and CDR2 are SGDLS and YYNGEE. CDR3 region: CASSHRVSDTQYF. The CDR3, as DNA: TGTGCCAGCAGTCACAGGGTTTCGGATACGCAGTATTTT.

The gene calls are TRBV4-2 and TRBJ2-3, with 9 bases identical to TRBD2. The germline V gene has CDR1 LGHNA and CDR2 YNFKEQ. V lost 4 bases to trimming and J lost 2 bases; unmatched junction nucleotides: 10. This CDR3 comprises 17 residues. CDR3 residues: CASSLETSGSYTDTQYF. The DNA for the CDR3 is TGTGCCAGCAGCCTCGAGACTAGCGGCTCCTACACAGATACGCAGTATTTT.

This clone appeared a single time. V is TRBV11-2 and J is TRBJ1-6, with D uncertain. Germline V gene data show CDR1 as SGHAT and CDR2 as FQNNGV. The V end was cut by 1 base, the J end by 11 bases, with 6 bases between. The CDR3 has 12 amino acids. CDR3 residues: CASSLAVPPLHF. CDR3 bases: TGTGCCAGCAGCTTAGCGGTTCCACCCCTCCACTTT.

A few counts support this clone. This sequence joins TRBV12-3 or TRBV12-4 and TRBJ1-1, with D unresolved. CDR3 size: 12 residues. The V end lost 6 bases, the J end lost 5 bases, and 10 bases lay between the germline ends. CDR3 in DNA: TGTGCCAGCAGCGCGAGGTGGACTGAAGCTTTCTTT. It translates to CASSARWTEAFF.

The V gene is TRBV30, the J gene TRBJ2-7; D possibly corresponds to TRBD2 (6 bases). Deletions cut 2 bases from V and 4 bases from J, with 12 bases between. This CDR3 comprises 13 residues. Germline CDR1 GTSNPN, CDR2 SVGIG (reference sequence). The CDR3 bases are TGTGCCTGGAGTAGTGGGAGGAGGTACGAGCAGTACTTC. Translated, it gives CAWSSGRRYEQYF.

V usage is TRBV19 and J usage is TRBJ2-2; weak D call: TRBD1 (6 bases). Trimming removed 6 bases from V and 5 bases from J, with 16 bases in between. The CDR3 is 15 residues long. Germline V gene sequence: CDR1 LNHDA, CDR2 SQIVND (reference sequence). The CDR3 is CASRKTGIRTGELFF. The CDR3 DNA is TGTGCCAGTAGGAAAACAGGGATTAGGACCGGGGAGCTGTTTTTT.

This clone was recorded only once. The chain carries TRBV5-4 and TRBJ1-2; 8 bases align to TRBD1. The CDR3 has 15 amino acids. J lost 2 bases, V lost 4 bases, and 7 bases had no gene match. Germline assignment: CDR1 SGHNT and CDR2 YYREEE (reference sequence). In DNA, the CDR3 is TGTGCCAGCAGCAGGGGGACAGGACAAAACTATGGCTACACCTTC. It codes for CASSRGTGQNYGYTF.

This clone was detected only once. This chain links TRBV5-4 with TRBJ2-7, with D perhaps TRBD1 (6 bases). Germline V lookup: CDR1 SGHNT, CDR2 YYREEE (reference sequence). The CDR3 runs to 14 residues. V lost 4 bases, J lost 2 bases, and 13 bases lay in between. Here the CDR3 reads CASSRSGQPYEQYF. The CDR3 nucleotides are TGTGCCAGCAGCCGTTCAGGACAGCCCTACGAGCAGTACTTC.

This chain connects TRBV4-1 to TRBJ2-3; D is perhaps TRBD2 (5 bases). V was clipped by 3 bases and J by 7 bases, with 14 bases between them. CDR3 length: 14 residues. Germline lookup yields CDR1 MGHRA and CDR2 YSYEKL. The CDR3 is CASSQIGRENTQYF. In DNA, the CDR3 is TGCGCCAGCAGCCAGATCGGACGGGAAAATACGCAGTATTTT.

The genes are TRBV9 and TRBJ2-5, with D perhaps matching TRBD2 (5 bases). The germline V gene encodes CDR1 SGDLS and CDR2 YYNGEE. There are 15 residues in the CDR3. V gave up 0 bases and J gave up 4 bases, with 13 bases separating them. The CDR3 DNA sequence: TGTGCCAGCAGCGTAGACCTCGGGATTAGAGAGACCCAGTACTTC. Its protein is CASSVDLGIRETQYF.

V and J are TRBV29-1 and TRBJ1-2, with D perhaps matching TRBD1 (5 bases). Trimming cost V 6 bases and J 4 bases, with 15 bases left between them. The V gene's germline CDR1 is SQVTM and CDR2 ANQGSEA. CDR3 length: 13 residues. CDR3 amino acids: CSVGRAGSYGYTF. CDR3 bases: TGCAGCGTAGGGAGGGCAGGGAGCTATGGCTACACCTTC.

The V gene is TRBV10-3, the J gene TRBJ1-4; TRBD1 agrees at 7 bases. Germline CDR1 is ENHRY and CDR2 is SYGVKD. V lost 3 bases and J lost 5; bases outside the gene matches: 6. The CDR3 spans 15 residues. The CDR3 loop reads CAISEGGGTNEKLFF. The DNA of the CDR3 is TGTGCCATCAGTGAAGGGGGCGGTACCAATGAAAAACTGTTTTTT.

This clone was detected once. The rearrangement uses TRBV6-2 or TRBV6-3 and TRBJ1-3, with unresolved D. The CDR3 is 14 residues long. Germline V gives CDR1 MNHEY, CDR2 SVGEGT. V gave up 6 bases and J gave up 7 bases, with 16 bases separating them. The CDR3 spells CASSPTGGRNTIYF. In DNA form, the CDR3 reads TGTGCCAGCAGCCCTACGGGAGGCCGGAACACCATATATTTT.

The chain joins TRBV28 to TRBJ1-1; 7 nucleotides line up with TRBD1. The length of the CDR3 is 14 residues. V lost 6 bases to trimming and J lost 3 bases; unmatched junction nucleotides: 7. Germline lookup yields CDR1 MDHEN and CDR2 SYDVKM. The CDR3 protein is CASSGQGVDTEAFF. The CDR3 coding sequence is TGTGCCAGCAGCGGGCAGGGGGTGGACACTGAAGCTTTCTTT.

Here the CDR3 reads CASSLVPGGMNEQFF. CDR3 coding DNA: TGTGCCAGCAGCTTAGTTCCGGGAGGGATGAATGAGCAGTTCTTC. This sequence joins TRBV11-2 and TRBJ2-1; 8 nucleotides agree with TRBD2. This CDR3 comprises 15 residues. Germline trimming cut 1 base from V and 7 bases from J; bases unmatched to any gene: 6. Germline V gene data show CDR1 as SGHAT and CDR2 as FQNNGV.

The genes are TRBV28 and TRBJ1-1, with D possibly TRBD1 on 6 matching bases. The CDR3 runs 15 residues. Trimming shortened V by 2 bases and J by 3 bases, and 13 bases separated the two germline ends. The V gene's germline CDR1 is MDHEN and CDR2 SYDVKM. CDR3 region: CASSLPNRAHTEAFF. CDR3 sequence (DNA): TGTGCCAGCAGTTTACCCAACAGGGCCCACACTGAAGCTTTCTTT.

The V gene is TRBV10-3, the J gene TRBJ2-1, with TRBD2 identical over 12 bases. Germline V CDR1 and CDR2: ENHRY, SYGVKD. V trimming: 4 bases; J trimming: 8 bases; junction bases outside the gene matches: 6. CDR3 length: 15 amino acids. The CDR3 here is CAISVLAGGPDEQFF. The CDR3, as DNA: TGTGCCATCAGTGTCCTAGCGGGAGGGCCCGATGAGCAGTTCTTC.

This chain uses TRBV4-1 with TRBJ1-1, with TRBD1 matching 8 bases. CDR1 MGHRA and CDR2 YSYEKL come from the germline V gene. Losses at the gene ends were 10 bases for V and 1 base for J; bases not matched to a gene: 5. The CDR3 extends over 13 amino acids. CDR3 coding DNA: TGCGCCACAGGGGGCCTCCCGAACACTGAAGCTTTCTTT. It encodes CATGGLPNTEAFF.

This chain uses TRBV14 with TRBJ2-5; 10 bases line up with TRBD2. This CDR3 is 16 amino acids long. Germline V gene lookup returns CDR1 SGHDN and CDR2 FVKESK. V gave up 4 bases and J gave up 3 bases; unmatched junction bases: 8. The CDR3 DNA is TGTGCCAGCAGCCCCCTCACTAGCGGGACTGAAGAGACCCAGTACTTC. This encodes CASSPLTSGTEETQYF.

The V call is TRBV5-4, the J call TRBJ1-4; TRBD1 agrees at 10 bases. The germline CDR1 and CDR2 sequences are SGHNT and YYREEE (reference sequence). The CDR3 consists of 16 residues. The V and J ends lost 4 bases and 1 base, in that order; junction bases with no gene match: 4. The DNA for the CDR3 is TGTGCCAGCAGCCTCCGGGACAGGGGAACTAATGAAAAACTGTTTTTT. This gives the protein CASSLRDRGTNEKLFF. Full variable domain (rest looked up from reference TRBV5-4 and TRBJ1-4): ETGVTQSPTHLIKTRGQQVTLRCSSQSGHNTVSWYQQALGQGPQFIFQYYREEENGRGNFPPRFSGLQFPNYSSELNVNALELDDSALYLCASSLRDRGTNEKLFFGSGTQLSVL.

This clone was found once. The J gene is TRBJ1-5, the V gene TRBV28, with TRBD1 identical over 8 bases. The CDR3 contains 17 residues. CDR1 and CDR2 from the germline V gene are MDHEN and SYDVKM. V gave up 3 bases and J gave up 1 base; unmatched junction bases: 8. The CDR3 is CASSLRQGLRSNQPQHF. CDR3 DNA sequence: TGTGCCAGCAGTTTGAGACAGGGGTTGAGGAGCAATCAGCCCCAGCATTTT.

This rearrangement joins TRBV2 to TRBJ2-7; D is unclear. Germline values: CDR1 SNHLY, CDR2 FYNNEI. This CDR3 is built from 14 residues. V lost 10 bases and J 3 bases, leaving 19 bases between the germline ends. The CDR3 sequence: CATSRQAIDYEQYF. As DNA, the CDR3 is TGTGCCACCTCCCGGCAGGCCATCGACTACGAGCAGTACTTC.

The gene calls are TRBV5-4 and TRBJ2-3; a weak D match, TRBD2 (6 bases). The germline V gene encodes CDR1 SGHNT and CDR2 YYREEE (reference sequence). The CDR3 covers 14 residues. V lost 5 bases and J lost 0, with 10 bases in between. CDR3 in amino acids: CASRSGVSTDTQYF. In DNA, the CDR3 is TGTGCCAGCAGGTCGGGGGTCAGCACAGATACGCAGTATTTT.

The rearrangement joins TRBV15 to TRBJ1-2; a possible D gene is TRBD1 (6 bases). Trimming cost V 0 bases and J 7 bases, with 15 bases left between them. The V gene's germline CDR1 is LNHNV and CDR2 YYDKDF (reference sequence). The CDR3 has 15 residues. DNA of the CDR3: TGTGCCACCAGCAGAGATCGGGGGGCGCGGGGTGGCTACACCTTC. This sequence encodes CATSRDRGARGGYTF. Filled out from reference TRBV15 and TRBJ1-2, the complete variable domain reads DAMVIQNPRYQVTQFGKPVTLSCSQTLNHNVMYWYQQKSSQAPKLLFHYYDKDFNNEADTPDNFQSRRPNTSFCFLDIRSPGLGDTAMYLCATSRDRGARGGYTFGSGTRLTVV.